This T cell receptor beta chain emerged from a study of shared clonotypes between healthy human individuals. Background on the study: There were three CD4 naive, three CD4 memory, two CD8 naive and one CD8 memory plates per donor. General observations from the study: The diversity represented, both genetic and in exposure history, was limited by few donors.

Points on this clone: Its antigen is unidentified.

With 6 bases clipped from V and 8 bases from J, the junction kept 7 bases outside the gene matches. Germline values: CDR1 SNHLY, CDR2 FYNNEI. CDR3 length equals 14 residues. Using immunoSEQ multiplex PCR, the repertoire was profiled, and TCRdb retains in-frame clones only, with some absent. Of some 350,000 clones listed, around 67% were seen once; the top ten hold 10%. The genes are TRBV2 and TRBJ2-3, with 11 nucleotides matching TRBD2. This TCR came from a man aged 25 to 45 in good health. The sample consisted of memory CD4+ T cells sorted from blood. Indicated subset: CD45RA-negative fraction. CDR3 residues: CASSTLAGEPTQYF. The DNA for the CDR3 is TGTGCCAGCAGCACACTAGCGGGAGAACCTACGCAGTATTTT.